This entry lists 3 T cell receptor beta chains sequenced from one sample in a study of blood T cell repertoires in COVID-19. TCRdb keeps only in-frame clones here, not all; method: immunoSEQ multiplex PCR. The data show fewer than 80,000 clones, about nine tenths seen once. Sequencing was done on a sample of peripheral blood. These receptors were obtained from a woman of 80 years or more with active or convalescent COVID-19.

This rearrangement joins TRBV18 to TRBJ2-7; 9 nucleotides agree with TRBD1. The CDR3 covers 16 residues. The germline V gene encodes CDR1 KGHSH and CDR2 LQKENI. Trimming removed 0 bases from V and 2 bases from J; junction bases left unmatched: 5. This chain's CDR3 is CASSPPGTGSPYEQYF. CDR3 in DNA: TGTGCCAGCTCACCACCGGGGACAGGGAGCCCCTACGAGCAGTACTTC.

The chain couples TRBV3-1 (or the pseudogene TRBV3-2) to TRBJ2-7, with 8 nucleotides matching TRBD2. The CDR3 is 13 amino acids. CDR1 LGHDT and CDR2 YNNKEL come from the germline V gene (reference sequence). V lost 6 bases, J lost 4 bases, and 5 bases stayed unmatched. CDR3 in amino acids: CASSSGGRYEQYF. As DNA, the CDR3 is TGTGCCAGCAGTTCGGGGGGGAGGTACGAGCAGTACTTC.

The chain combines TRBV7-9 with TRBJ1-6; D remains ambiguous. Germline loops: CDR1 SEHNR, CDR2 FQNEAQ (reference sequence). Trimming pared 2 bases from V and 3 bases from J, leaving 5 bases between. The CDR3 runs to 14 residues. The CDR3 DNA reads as TGTGCCAGCAGCTTACAGTTCTATAATTCACCCCTCCACTTT. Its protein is CASSLQFYNSPLHF.